This T cell receptor (beta chain) was documented in a study of T cells in Graves' hyperthyroidism and ophthalmopathy. For this clonotype: Its antigen is currently unknown.

TCR beta CDR3 regions were amplified from RNA. First-round RT-PCR with HTBI primers amplified the TCR CDR3 region. TCRdb re-called the multiplex PCR reads with MiXCR, one entry per CDR3 protein. The table records 450,000 to 700,000 distinct CDR3 sequences, around 45% of them present only once. From germline, CDR1 is SNHLY and CDR2 FYNNEI. The CDR3 totals 15 residues. V was clipped by 2 bases and J by 3 bases, with 8 bases between them. Points from the study as a whole: With a median lead of roughly 6.8 months before onset, the model predicted ophthalmopathy.

Specimen: peripheral blood or thyroid tissue (not recorded which). This TCR was sampled from an adult woman with Graves' disease, either hyperthyroidism or ophthalmopathy (not recorded which). The chain carries TRBV2 and TRBJ1-6; no clear D gene. The CDR3 DNA reads as TGTGCCAGCAGTGAACTCGGGGACTATAATTCACCCCTCCACTTT. It codes for CASSELGDYNSPLHF.